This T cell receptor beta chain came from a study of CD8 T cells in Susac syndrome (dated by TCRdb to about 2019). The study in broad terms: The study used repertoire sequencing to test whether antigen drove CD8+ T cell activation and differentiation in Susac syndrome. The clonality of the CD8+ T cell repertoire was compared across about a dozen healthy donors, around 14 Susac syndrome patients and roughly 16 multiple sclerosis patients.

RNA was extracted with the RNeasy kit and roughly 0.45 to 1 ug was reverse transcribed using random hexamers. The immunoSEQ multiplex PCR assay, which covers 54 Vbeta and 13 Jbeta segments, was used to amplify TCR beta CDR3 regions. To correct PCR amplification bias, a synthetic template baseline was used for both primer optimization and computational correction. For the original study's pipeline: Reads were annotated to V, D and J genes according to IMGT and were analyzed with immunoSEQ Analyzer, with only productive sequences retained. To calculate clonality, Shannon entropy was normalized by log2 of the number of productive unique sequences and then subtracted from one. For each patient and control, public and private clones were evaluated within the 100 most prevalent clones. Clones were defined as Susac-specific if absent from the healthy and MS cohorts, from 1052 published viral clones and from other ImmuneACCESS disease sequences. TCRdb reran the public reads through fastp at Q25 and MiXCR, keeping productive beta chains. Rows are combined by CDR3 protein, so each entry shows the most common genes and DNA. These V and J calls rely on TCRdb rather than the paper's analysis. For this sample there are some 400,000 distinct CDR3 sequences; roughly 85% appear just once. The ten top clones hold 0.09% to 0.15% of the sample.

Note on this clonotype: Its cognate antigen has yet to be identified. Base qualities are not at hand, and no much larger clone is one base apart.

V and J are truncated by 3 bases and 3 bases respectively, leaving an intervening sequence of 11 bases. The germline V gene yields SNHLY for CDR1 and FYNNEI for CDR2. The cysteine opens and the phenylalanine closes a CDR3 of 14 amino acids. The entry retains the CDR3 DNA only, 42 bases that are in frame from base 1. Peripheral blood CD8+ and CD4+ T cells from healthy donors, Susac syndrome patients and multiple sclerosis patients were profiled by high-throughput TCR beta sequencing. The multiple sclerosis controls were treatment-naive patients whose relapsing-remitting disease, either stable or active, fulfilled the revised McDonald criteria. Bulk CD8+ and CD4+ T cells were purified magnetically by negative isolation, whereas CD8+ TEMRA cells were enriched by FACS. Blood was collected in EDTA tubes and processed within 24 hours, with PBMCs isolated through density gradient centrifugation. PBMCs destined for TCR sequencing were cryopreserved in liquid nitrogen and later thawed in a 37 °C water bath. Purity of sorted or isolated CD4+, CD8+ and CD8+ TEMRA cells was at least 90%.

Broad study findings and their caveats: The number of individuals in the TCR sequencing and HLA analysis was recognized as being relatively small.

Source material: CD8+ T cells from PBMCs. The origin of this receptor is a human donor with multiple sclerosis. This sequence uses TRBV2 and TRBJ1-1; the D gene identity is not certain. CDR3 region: CASSDGESDTEAFF. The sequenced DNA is TGTGCCAGCAGTGACGGGGAATCGGACACTGAAGCTTTCTTT.